This TCR beta chain is from a study of blood T cells in healthy people across ages. Study context: Capturing about one barcoded beta molecule per two T cells was achieved by template switching. Overall study results and limits: Naive T cell percentage showed a strong correlation with TCR beta diversity.

This clonotype showed up just once. Its antigen is unknown. Each sample gave at least 6.5 million isolated PBMCs. V lost 7 bases, J lost 0 bases, and 21 bases lay in between. The CDR3 has 16 amino acids. CDR1 is SQVTM, CDR2 ANQGSEA, per germline. A J-beta primer mix and a sample-barcoded 5' primer were used in a second PCR of roughly 6 to 11 cycles. Each cDNA molecule received a tag from a template-switch adaptor that had 12 random nucleotides. Each CDR3 protein is one row after TCRdb ran MiXCR on the 5' RACE reads. The table includes 1.5 million to 2 million distinct CDR3 sequences, about 28% detected once.

The clonotype was recovered from a woman between 25 and 40 years old in good health. The sample was blood. J is TRBJ1-1 and V is TRBV29-1, with D perhaps TRBD1 (5 bases). The DNA of the CDR3 is TGCAGCGCCCGTCTGAGGGGAAACAACATGAACACTGAAGCTTTCTTT. Translation: CSARLRGNNMNTEAFF.